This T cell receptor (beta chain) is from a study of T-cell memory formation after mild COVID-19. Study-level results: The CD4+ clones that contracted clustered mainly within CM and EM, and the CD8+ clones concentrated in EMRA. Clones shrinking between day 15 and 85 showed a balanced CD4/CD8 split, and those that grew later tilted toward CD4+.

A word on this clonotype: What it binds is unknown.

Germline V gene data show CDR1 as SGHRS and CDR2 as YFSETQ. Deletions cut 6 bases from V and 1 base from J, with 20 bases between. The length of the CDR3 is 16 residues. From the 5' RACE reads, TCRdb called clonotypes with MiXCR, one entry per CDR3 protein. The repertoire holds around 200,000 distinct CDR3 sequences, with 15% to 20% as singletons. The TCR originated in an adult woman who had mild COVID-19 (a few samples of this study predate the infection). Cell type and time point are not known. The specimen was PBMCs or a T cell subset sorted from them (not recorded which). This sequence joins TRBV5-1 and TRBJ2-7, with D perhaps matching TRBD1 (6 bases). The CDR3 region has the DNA TGCGCCAGCACCCGTGGGGGCCGAACGGAGTCCTACGAGCAGTACTTC. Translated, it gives CASTRGGRTESYEQYF.